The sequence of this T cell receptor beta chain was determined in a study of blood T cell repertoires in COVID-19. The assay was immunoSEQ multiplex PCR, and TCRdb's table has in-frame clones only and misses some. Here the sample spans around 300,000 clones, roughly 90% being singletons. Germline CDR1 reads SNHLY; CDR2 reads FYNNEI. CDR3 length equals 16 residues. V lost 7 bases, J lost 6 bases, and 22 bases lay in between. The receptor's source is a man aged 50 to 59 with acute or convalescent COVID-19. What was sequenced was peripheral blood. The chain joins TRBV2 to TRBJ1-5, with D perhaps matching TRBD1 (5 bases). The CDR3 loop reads CASNPWQGSRTQPQHF. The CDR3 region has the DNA TGTGCCAGCAACCCCTGGCAGGGCTCACGAACTCAGCCCCAGCATTTT.